These 5 T cell receptor beta chains were sequenced from one sample in a study of blood T cell repertoires in COVID-19. The data were produced by immunoSEQ multiplex PCR, yet TCRdb's version contains in-frame clones alone and is incomplete. Among under 300,000 clones listed, around 80% were seen once. The material sequenced was peripheral blood. The receptors stem from a man aged 35-49 years who had recovered from COVID-19.

The chain carries TRBV7-2 and TRBJ1-3, with 7 bases aligning to TRBD1. J gave up 4 bases and V 5 bases, and 14 bases lay outside the gene matches. The CDR3 loop spans 17 amino acids. The germline V gene encodes CDR1 SGHTA and CDR2 FQGNSA. CDR3 coding DNA: TGTGCCAGCAGCCCACCCCTAGGGGGCCGGGCAGGAAACACCATATATTTT. Amino acid sequence: CASSPPLGGRAGNTIYF.

This sequence joins TRBV7-9 and TRBJ2-7; TRBD2 might be the D (6 bases). There are 13 residues in the CDR3. The germline V gene encodes CDR1 SEHNR and CDR2 FQNEAQ (reference sequence). V was clipped by 4 bases and J by 6 bases, with 13 bases between them. The CDR3 loop reads CASSWTGDGEQYF. CDR3 coding DNA: TGTGCCAGCAGCTGGACGGGAGATGGCGAGCAGTACTTC. Together with reference TRBV7-9 and TRBJ2-7, the CDR3 gives the full variable domain: DTGVSQNPRHKITKRGQNVTFRCDPISEHNRLYWYRQTLGQGPEFLTYFQNEAQLEKSRLLSDRFSAERPKGSFSTLEIQRTEQGDSAMYLCASSWTGDGEQYFGPGTRLTVT.

This clone was seen a single time. The V gene is TRBV7-8, the J gene TRBJ1-2; possible D gene TRBD1, 6 bases. Deletions cut 1 base from V and 4 bases from J, with 7 bases between. Germline CDR1 reads SGHVS; CDR2 reads FQNEAQ. The length of the CDR3 is 13 residues. In DNA form, the CDR3 reads TGTGCCAGCAGCTTAGTAGGGGGCTATGGCTACACCTTC. Its protein is CASSLVGGYGYTF.

The V call is TRBV18, the J call TRBJ2-1; no clear D. CDR1 is KGHSH, CDR2 LQKENI, per germline. This CDR3 comprises 13 residues. With 4 bases removed from V and 5 bases from J, the gap between germline ends came to 9 bases. This CDR3 reads CASSRLNNNEQFF. CDR3 sequence (DNA): TGTGCCAGCTCACGACTCAATAACAATGAGCAGTTCTTC.

CDR3 in DNA: TGTGCCAGCAGTTCCACTCAGGGGGGAAGCTATGGCTACACCTTC. This sequence encodes CASSSTQGGSYGYTF. The chain has TRBV4-2 and TRBJ1-2, with 7 bases that match TRBD1. The V and J ends lost 6 bases and 4 bases, in that order; junction bases with no gene match: 11. Germline lookup yields CDR1 LGHNA and CDR2 YNFKEQ. This CDR3 is 15 amino acids long.